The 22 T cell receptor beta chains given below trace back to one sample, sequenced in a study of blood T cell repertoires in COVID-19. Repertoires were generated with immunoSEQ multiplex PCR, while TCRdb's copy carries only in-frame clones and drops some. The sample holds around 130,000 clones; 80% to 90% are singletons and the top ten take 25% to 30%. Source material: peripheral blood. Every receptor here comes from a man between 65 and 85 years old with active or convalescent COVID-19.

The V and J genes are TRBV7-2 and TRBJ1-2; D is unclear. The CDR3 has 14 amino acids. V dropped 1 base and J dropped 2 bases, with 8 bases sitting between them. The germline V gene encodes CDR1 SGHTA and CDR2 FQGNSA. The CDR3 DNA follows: TGTGCCAGCAGCTTAGGGGCGGGGAACTATGGCTACACCTTC. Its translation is CASSLGAGNYGYTF.

CDR3 sequence: CASSEAERSSGNTIYF. In nucleotides, the CDR3 is TGTGCCAGCAGTGAAGCGGAGAGGAGCTCTGGAAACACCATATATTTT. The chain is built from TRBV6-1 and TRBJ1-3; D remains unclear. V was pared by 0 bases and J by 0 bases, with 9 bases between. This CDR3 contains 16 residues. Germline CDR1 MNHNS, CDR2 SASEGT.

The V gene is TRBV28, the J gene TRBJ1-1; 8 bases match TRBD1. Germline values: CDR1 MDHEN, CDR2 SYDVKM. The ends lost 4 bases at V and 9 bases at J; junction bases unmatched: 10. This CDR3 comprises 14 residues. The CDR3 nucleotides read TGTGCCAGCAGTTCCGCCCTGGACAGGGATAAAGCTTTCTTT. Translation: CASSSALDRDKAFF.

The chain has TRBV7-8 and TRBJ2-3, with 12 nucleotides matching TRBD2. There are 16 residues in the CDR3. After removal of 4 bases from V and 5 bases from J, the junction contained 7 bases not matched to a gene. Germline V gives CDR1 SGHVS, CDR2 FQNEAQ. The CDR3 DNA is TGTGCCAGCAGCTCCCCGACTAGCGGGAGTGGAGATACGCAGTATTTT. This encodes CASSSPTSGSGDTQYF. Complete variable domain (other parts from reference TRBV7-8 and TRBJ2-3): GAGVSQSPRYKVAKRGQDVALRCDPISGHVSLFWYQQALGQGPEFLTYFQNEAQLDKSGLPSDRFFAERPEGSVSTLKIQRTQQEDSAVYLCASSSPTSGSGDTQYFGPGTRLTVL.

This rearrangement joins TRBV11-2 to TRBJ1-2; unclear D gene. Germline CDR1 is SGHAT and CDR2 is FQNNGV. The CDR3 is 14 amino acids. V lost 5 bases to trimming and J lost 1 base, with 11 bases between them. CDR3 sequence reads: CASSMGGINYGYTF. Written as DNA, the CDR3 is TGTGCCAGCAGCATGGGCGGGATTAACTATGGCTACACCTTC.

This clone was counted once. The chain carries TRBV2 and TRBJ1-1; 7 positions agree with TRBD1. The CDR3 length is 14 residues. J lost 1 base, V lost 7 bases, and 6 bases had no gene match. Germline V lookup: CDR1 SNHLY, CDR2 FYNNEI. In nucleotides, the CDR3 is TGTGCCAGCATTACCGGGACAGAGAACACTGAAGCTTTCTTT. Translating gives CASITGTENTEAFF.

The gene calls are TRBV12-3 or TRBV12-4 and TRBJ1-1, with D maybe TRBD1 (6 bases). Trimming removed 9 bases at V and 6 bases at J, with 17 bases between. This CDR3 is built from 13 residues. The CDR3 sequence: CASSPSTGSEAFF. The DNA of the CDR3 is TGTGCCAGTAGCCCGTCGACAGGTTCTGAAGCTTTCTTT.

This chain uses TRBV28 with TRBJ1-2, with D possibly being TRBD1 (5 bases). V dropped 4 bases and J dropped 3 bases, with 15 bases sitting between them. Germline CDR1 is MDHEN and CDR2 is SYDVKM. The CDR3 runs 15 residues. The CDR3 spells CASSSPGQIDYGYTF. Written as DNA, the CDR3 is TGTGCCAGCAGTTCCCCAGGGCAGATAGACTATGGCTACACCTTC.

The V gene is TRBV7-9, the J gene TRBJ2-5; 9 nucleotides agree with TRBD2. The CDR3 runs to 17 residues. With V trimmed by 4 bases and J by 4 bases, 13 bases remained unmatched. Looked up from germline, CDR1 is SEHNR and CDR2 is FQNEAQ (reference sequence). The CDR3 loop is CASSSPRSREGGETQYF. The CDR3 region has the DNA TGTGCCAGCAGCTCCCCCCGATCGCGGGAGGGAGGAGAGACCCAGTACTTC.

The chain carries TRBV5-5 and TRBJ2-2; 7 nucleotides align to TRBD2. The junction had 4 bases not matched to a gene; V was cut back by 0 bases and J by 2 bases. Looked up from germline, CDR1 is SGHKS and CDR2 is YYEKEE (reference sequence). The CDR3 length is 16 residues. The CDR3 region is CASSLDQRENTGELFF. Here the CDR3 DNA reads TGTGCCAGCAGCTTGGACCAGCGGGAAAACACCGGGGAGCTGTTTTTT.

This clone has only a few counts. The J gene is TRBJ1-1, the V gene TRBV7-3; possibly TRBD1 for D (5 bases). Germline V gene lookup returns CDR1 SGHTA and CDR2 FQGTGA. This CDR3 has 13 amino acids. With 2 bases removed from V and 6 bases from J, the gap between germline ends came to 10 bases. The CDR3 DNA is TGTGCCAGCAGCTTACAGGGAAGGGCTGAAGCTTTCTTT. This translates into CASSLQGRAEAFF.

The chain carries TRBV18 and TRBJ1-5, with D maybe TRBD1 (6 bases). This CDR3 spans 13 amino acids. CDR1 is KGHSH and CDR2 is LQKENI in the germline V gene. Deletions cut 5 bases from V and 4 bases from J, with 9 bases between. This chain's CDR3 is CASSIDRNQPQHF. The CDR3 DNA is TGTGCCAGCTCAATAGACAGGAATCAGCCCCAGCATTTT.

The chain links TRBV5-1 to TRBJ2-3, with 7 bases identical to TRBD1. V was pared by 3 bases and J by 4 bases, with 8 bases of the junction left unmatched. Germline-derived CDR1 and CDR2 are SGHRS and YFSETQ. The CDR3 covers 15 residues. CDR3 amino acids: CASSSPTGVSDTQYF. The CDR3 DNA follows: TGCGCCAGCAGCTCACCAACAGGGGTATCAGATACGCAGTATTTT.

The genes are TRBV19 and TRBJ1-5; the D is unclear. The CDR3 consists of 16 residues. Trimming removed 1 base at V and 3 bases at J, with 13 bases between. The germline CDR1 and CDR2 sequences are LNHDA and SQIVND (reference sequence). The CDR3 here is CASSIGAELFNQPQHF. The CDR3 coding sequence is TGTGCCAGTAGTATAGGGGCAGAGCTATTCAATCAGCCCCAGCATTTT.

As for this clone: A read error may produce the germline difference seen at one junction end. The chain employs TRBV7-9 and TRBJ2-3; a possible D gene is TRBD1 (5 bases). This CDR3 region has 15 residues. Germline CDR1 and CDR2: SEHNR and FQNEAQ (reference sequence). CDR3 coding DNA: TGTGCCAGCAGGATTTCGGCGGTACTTACAGGTACGCAGTATTTT. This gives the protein CASRISAVLTGTQYF.

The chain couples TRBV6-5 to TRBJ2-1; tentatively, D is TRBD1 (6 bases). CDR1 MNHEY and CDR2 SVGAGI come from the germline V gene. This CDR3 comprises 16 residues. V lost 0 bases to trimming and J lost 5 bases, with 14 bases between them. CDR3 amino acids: CASSYSWTAADNEQFF. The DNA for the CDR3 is TGTGCCAGCAGTTACTCCTGGACAGCGGCAGACAATGAGCAGTTCTTC.

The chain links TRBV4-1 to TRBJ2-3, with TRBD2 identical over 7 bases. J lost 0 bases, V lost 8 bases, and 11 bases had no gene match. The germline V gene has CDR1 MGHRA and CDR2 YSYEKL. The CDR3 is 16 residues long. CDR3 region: CASAKGYGGSTDTQYF. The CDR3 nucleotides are TGCGCCAGCGCCAAGGGATACGGGGGGAGCACAGATACGCAGTATTTT.

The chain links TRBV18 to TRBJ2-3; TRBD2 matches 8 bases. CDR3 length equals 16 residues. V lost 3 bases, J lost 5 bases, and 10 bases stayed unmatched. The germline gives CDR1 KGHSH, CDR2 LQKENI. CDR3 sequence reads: CASSPSLAEGRDTQYF. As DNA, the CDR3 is TGTGCCAGCTCACCGTCACTAGCGGAGGGGAGAGATACGCAGTATTTT.

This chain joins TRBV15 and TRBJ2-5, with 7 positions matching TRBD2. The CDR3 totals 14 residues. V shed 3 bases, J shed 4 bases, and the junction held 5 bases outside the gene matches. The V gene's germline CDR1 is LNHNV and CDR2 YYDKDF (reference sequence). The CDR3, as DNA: TGTGCCACCAGCAGGAAGTCGGGGGGAGAGACCCAGTACTTC. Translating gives CATSRKSGGETQYF.

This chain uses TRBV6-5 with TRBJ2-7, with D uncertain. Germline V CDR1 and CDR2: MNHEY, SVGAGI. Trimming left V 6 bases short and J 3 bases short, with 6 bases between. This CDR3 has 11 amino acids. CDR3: CASSTNYEQYF. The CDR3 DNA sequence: TGTGCCAGCAGCACTAACTACGAGCAGTACTTC.

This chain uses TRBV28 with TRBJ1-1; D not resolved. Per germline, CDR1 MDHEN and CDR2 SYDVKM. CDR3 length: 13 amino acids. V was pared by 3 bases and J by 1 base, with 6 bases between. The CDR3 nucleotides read TGTGCCAGCAGTTTGTCAGGGAACACTGAAGCTTTCTTT. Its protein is CASSLSGNTEAFF.

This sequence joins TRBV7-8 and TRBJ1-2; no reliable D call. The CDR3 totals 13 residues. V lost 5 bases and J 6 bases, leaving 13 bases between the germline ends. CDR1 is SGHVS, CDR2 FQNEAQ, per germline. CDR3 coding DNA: TGTGCCAGCAGCAGCCGACTAGACAATGGCTACACCTTC. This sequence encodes CASSSRLDNGYTF. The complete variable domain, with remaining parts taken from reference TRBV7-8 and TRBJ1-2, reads GAGVSQSPRYKVAKRGQDVALRCDPISGHVSLFWYQQALGQGPEFLTYFQNEAQLDKSGLPSDRFFAERPEGSVSTLKIQRTQQEDSAVYLCASSSRLDNGYTFGSGTRLTVV.